The 18 T cell receptor beta chains below all came from one sample that was sequenced in a study of blood T cell repertoires in COVID-19. This table comes from immunoSEQ multiplex PCR, and its TCRdb copy is limited to in-frame clones, with some not included. The table shows about 27,000 clones, with around 92% occurring only once. The specimen sequenced was peripheral blood. Receptors originate from a human donor in a cohort sampled during active COVID-19.

The chain has TRBV2 and TRBJ2-5, with 8 bases fitting TRBD1. In germline, CDR1 is SNHLY, CDR2 FYNNEI. V lost 4 bases and J lost 5; bases outside the gene matches: 3. The CDR3 sequence is 13 residues long. In DNA, the CDR3 is TGTGCCAGCAGTGTGGACAGGGCGGAGACCCAGTACTTC. This sequence encodes CASSVDRAETQYF.

The V and J genes are TRBV6-6 and TRBJ2-1; 7 bases align to TRBD1. Trimming took 4 bases from V and 6 from J; bases not matched to a gene: 3. The CDR3 totals 13 residues. Germline values: CDR1 MNHNY, CDR2 SVGAGI (reference sequence). This CDR3 is CASSWSGGNEQFF. CDR3 nucleotide sequence: TGTGCCAGCAGTTGGTCAGGGGGCAATGAGCAGTTCTTC.

The J gene is TRBJ2-1, the V gene TRBV11-3; 9 bases fit TRBD1. The germline V gene has CDR1 SGHNT and CDR2 YENEEA. CDR3 length equals 15 residues. V gave up 5 bases and J gave up 5 bases; unmatched junction bases: 7. CDR3 DNA: TGTGCCAGCAGCGCCCGACAGGGGGTAAACAATGAGCAGTTCTTC. Its protein is CASSARQGVNNEQFF.

This clone has only one observation. This chain joins TRBV6-6 and TRBJ2-3; TRBD1 might be the D (5 bases). The CDR3 is made up of 13 amino acids. Germline V gene data show CDR1 as MNHNY and CDR2 as SVGAGI (reference sequence). The germline V and J ends were trimmed by 6 bases and 1 base, with 8 bases remaining between them. Here the CDR3 reads CASRDSGTDTQYF. Written as DNA, the CDR3 is TGTGCCAGCAGAGACAGTGGCACAGATACGCAGTATTTT.

V gene TRBV9 combines with J gene TRBJ1-4; TRBD1 aligns across 12 bases. The V segment lost 4 bases and the J segment 12 bases; nucleotides outside the gene matches: 10. Germline V gives CDR1 SGDLS, CDR2 YYNGEE. The CDR3 extends over 15 amino acids. The CDR3 DNA sequence: TGTGCCAGCAGCCCCGCCGGGACAGGGGGCGTAGAACTGTTTTTT. Residues: CASSPAGTGGVELFF.

V is TRBV19 and J is TRBJ2-3; 7 nucleotides align to TRBD1. This CDR3 is built from 15 residues. Germline loops: CDR1 LNHDA, CDR2 SQIVND (reference sequence). After removal of 4 bases from V and 0 bases from J, the junction contained 4 bases not matched to a gene. The CDR3 reads CASSRRQGSTDTQYF. The CDR3 DNA follows: TGTGCCAGTAGTAGGCGACAGGGTAGCACAGATACGCAGTATTTT.

The chain carries TRBV7-6 and TRBJ2-5; no clear D gene. Germline V gives CDR1 SGHVS, CDR2 FNYEAQ. Trimming removed 4 bases at V and 1 base at J, with 10 bases between. The CDR3 sequence is 14 residues long. The CDR3 is CASSSEILQETQYF. In nucleotides, the CDR3 is TGTGCCAGCAGCTCTGAAATACTCCAAGAGACCCAGTACTTC.

The chain links TRBV7-3 to TRBJ2-2; D not resolved. There are 11 residues in the CDR3. The germline V and J ends were trimmed by 2 bases and 8 bases, with 3 bases remaining between them. Germline CDR1 SGHTA, CDR2 FQGTGA. The CDR3: CASSLLGELFF. DNA for the CDR3: TGTGCCAGCAGCTTATTAGGGGAGCTGTTTTTT.

CDR3 amino acids: CASGYRAQNEKLFF. The CDR3 DNA sequence: TGTGCTAGTGGTTACAGGGCTCAGAATGAAAAACTGTTTTTT. The chain employs TRBV12-5 and TRBJ1-4; D is possibly TRBD1 (6 bases). The V gene's germline CDR1 is LGHNT and CDR2 FRNRAP. This CDR3 has 14 amino acids. Trimming removed 4 bases from V and 5 bases from J, with 11 bases in between.

This chain joins TRBV5-8 and TRBJ2-1, with D hard to call. This CDR3 contains 13 residues. Germline lookup yields CDR1 SGHTS and CDR2 YDEGEE. Trimming removed 2 bases from V and 7 bases from J, with 10 bases in between. CDR3 sequence: CASSFYSHNEQFF. The CDR3 DNA reads as TGTGCCAGCAGCTTTTACAGCCATAATGAGCAGTTCTTC.

The chain joins TRBV19 to TRBJ2-5; TRBD1 is a possible D gene (6 bases). This CDR3 contains 13 residues. Germline-derived CDR1 and CDR2 are LNHDA and SQIVND (reference sequence). V was shortened by 8 bases and J by 3 bases, with 13 bases between the two germline ends. CDR3 DNA sequence: TGTGCCAGTTTACAACAGGGCGAAGAGACCCAGTACTTC. Translation: CASLQQGEETQYF.

The chain recombines TRBV5-1 with TRBJ2-7; 7 nucleotides match TRBD2. The CDR3 length is 15 residues. Trimming at V came to 2 bases and at J to 3 bases, leaving 8 bases not matched to a gene. Germline CDR1 reads SGHRS; CDR2 reads YFSETQ. Here the CDR3 DNA reads TGCGCCAGCAGCTTCCCCAAGACTAGCATCTACGAGCAGTACTTC. Protein: CASSFPKTSIYEQYF. The whole variable domain, remainder taken from reference TRBV5-1 and TRBJ2-7, is KAGVTQTPRYLIKTRGQQVTLSCSPISGHRSVSWYQQTPGQGLQFLFEYFSETQRNKGNFPGRFSGRQFSNSRSEMNVSTLELGDSALYLCASSFPKTSIYEQYFGPGTRLTVT.

The CDR3 DNA follows: TGTGCCATCAGCCAGACCGCCGGGACAGGGGACGGCTACACCTTC. Residues: CAISQTAGTGDGYTF. The V gene is TRBV10-3, the J gene TRBJ1-2; 10 nucleotides align to TRBD1. Germline CDR1 ENHRY, CDR2 SYGVKD. The CDR3 spans 15 residues. Trimming removed 6 bases from V and 8 bases from J; junction bases left unmatched: 12.

V and J are TRBV7-8 and TRBJ1-2, with D maybe TRBD1 (5 bases). The CDR3 runs 15 residues. Germline assignment: CDR1 SGHVS and CDR2 FQNEAQ. The V and J ends lost 1 base and 7 bases respectively, with 16 bases between them. The CDR3 reads CASSLGQEGDGGYTF. In nucleotides, the CDR3 is TGTGCCAGCAGCTTAGGGCAAGAAGGGGATGGTGGCTACACCTTC. Full variable domain (outside the CDR3, taken from reference TRBV7-8 and TRBJ1-2): GAGVSQSPRYKVAKRGQDVALRCDPISGHVSLFWYQQALGQGPEFLTYFQNEAQLDKSGLPSDRFFAERPEGSVSTLKIQRTQQEDSAVYLCASSLGQEGDGGYTFGSGTRLTVV.

The CDR3 sequence: CASRRTGTGVGANVLTF. CDR3 nucleotides: TGCGCCAGCAGGCGAACCGGGACAGGGGTCGGGGCCAACGTCCTGACTTTC. V is TRBV5-1 and J is TRBJ2-6; 10 bases agree with TRBD1. The V segment lost 5 bases and the J segment 4 bases; nucleotides outside the gene matches: 9. Germline V lookup: CDR1 SGHRS, CDR2 YFSETQ. The CDR3 length is 17 residues.

The chain uses TRBV29-1 and TRBJ1-3, with a tentative D call TRBD1 (6 bases). This CDR3 comprises 12 residues. CDR1 is SQVTM, CDR2 ANQGSEA, per germline. Trimming removed 7 bases from V and 7 bases from J, with 14 bases in between. The CDR3 DNA is TGCAGCGCTGGACAGTCGGCCAACACCATATATTTT. It is translated as CSAGQSANTIYF.

The chain joins TRBV27 to TRBJ1-1; 7 nucleotides align to TRBD1. Germline V gene lookup returns CDR1 MNHEY and CDR2 SMNVEV (reference sequence). This CDR3 contains 15 residues. J lost 0 bases, V lost 5 bases, and 6 bases had no gene match. CDR3: CASSRTGQLNTEAFF. In DNA form, the CDR3 reads TGTGCCAGCAGTCGGACAGGACAACTGAACACTGAAGCTTTCTTT.

This chain links TRBV9 with TRBJ1-2; perhaps TRBD1 as D (5 bases). Trimming removed 4 bases from V and 2 bases from J, with 15 bases in between. From germline, CDR1 is SGDLS and CDR2 YYNGEE. The CDR3 has 15 residues. The CDR3 DNA follows: TGTGCCAGCAGCTTCGGACGGGGGGTAAACTATGGCTACACCTTC. Translated, it gives CASSFGRGVNYGYTF.